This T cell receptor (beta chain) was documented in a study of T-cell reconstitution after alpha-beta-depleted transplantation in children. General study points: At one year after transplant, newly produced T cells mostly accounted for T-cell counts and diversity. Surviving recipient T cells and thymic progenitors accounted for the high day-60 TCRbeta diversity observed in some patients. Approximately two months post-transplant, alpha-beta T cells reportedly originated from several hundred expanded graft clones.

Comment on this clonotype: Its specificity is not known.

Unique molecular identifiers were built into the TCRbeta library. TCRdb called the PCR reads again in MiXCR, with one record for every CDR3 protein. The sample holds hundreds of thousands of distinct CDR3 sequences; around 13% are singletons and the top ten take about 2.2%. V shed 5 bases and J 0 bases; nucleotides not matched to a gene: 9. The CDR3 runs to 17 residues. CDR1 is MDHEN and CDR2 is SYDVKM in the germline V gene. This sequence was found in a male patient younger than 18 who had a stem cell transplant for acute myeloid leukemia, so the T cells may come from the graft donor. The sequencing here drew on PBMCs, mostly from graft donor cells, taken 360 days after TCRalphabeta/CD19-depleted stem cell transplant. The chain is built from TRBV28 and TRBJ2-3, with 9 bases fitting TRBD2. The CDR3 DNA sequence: TGTGCCAGCAGTCTTCGGCTAGCGGGACCCAGCACAGATACGCAGTATTTT. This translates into CASSLRLAGPSTDTQYF.